Given below is one TCR beta chain in context. V trimming: 6 bases; J trimming: 5 bases; junction bases outside the gene matches: 13. Per the germline V gene, CDR1 is SQVTM and CDR2 is ANQGSEA. The CDR3 length is 15 residues. This record belongs to a study of T cell changes during pregnancy in multiple sclerosis. The assay was immunoSEQ multiplex PCR, and TCRdb's table has in-frame clones only and misses some. Altogether about 70,000 clones are present, around 94% being singletons, with the ten largest covering about 0.61%. The receptor comes from a female donor with multiple sclerosis, enrolled in a pregnancy study. The sequencing here drew on peripheral blood, taken in the third trimester of pregnancy. The gene calls are TRBV29-1 and TRBJ1-2; 9 nucleotides match TRBD1. CDR3 nucleotides: TGCAGCGTCGCGGGACAGGGTGATTGGGCGTATGGCTACACCTTC. It encodes CSVAGQGDWAYGYTF.